This passage covers 26 T cell receptor beta chains from one sample sequenced in a study of blood T cell repertoires in COVID-19. Profiled with immunoSEQ multiplex PCR; TCRdb holds only in-frame clones, not every one. The sample lists fewer than 200,000 clones, 82% occurring once. The sample taken for sequencing was peripheral blood. These receptors were obtained from a woman older than 75 with acute or convalescent COVID-19.

This sequence joins TRBV18 and TRBJ2-6; D is perhaps TRBD2 (6 bases). The CDR3 covers 16 residues. V gave up 4 bases and J gave up 2 bases, with 12 bases separating them. Germline-derived CDR1 and CDR2 are KGHSH and LQKENI. The CDR3 DNA sequence: TGTGCCAGCTCACTTGAGGGAGGTCCTGGGGCCAACGTCCTGACTTTC. Translating it yields CASSLEGGPGANVLTF.

The chain uses TRBV7-9 and TRBJ1-5; 9 bases line up with TRBD1. The germline gives CDR1 SEHNR, CDR2 FQNEAQ (reference sequence). Trimming at V came to 3 bases and at J to 5 bases, leaving 5 bases not matched to a gene. The CDR3 contains 15 residues. This chain's CDR3 is CASSLGTGLYQPQHF. The DNA of the CDR3 is TGTGCCAGCAGCTTGGGGACAGGGCTCTATCAGCCCCAGCATTTT. The full variable domain, in which reference TRBV7-9 and TRBJ1-5 provide the parts outside the CDR3, is DTGVSQNPRHKITKRGQNVTFRCDPISEHNRLYWYRQTLGQGPEFLTYFQNEAQLEKSRLLSDRFSAERPKGSFSTLEIQRTEQGDSAMYLCASSLGTGLYQPQHFGDGTRLSIL.

The gene calls are TRBV9 and TRBJ2-4, with 10 bases that match TRBD1. The CDR3 is 17 amino acids. The trim removed 0 bases at V and 1 base at J, leaving 4 bases unmatched. Germline V gene data show CDR1 as SGDLS and CDR2 as YYNGEE. The CDR3 bases are TGTGCCAGCAGCGTAGGTAGACAGGGGGCGGCCAAAAACATTCAGTACTTC. It yields the protein CASSVGRQGAAKNIQYF.

The V call is TRBV27, the J call TRBJ2-1, with TRBD2 as a possible D gene (5 bases). This CDR3 has 14 residues. Germline CDR1 MNHEY, CDR2 SMNVEV (reference sequence). V dropped 2 bases and J dropped 7 bases, with 12 bases sitting between them. CDR3 nucleotide sequence: TGTGCCAGCAGTTTAGGACTGGCTAGGAATGAGCAGTTCTTC. As protein: CASSLGLARNEQFF.

V and J are TRBV10-1 and TRBJ2-5, with 11 bases lining up with TRBD1. The CDR3 runs to 16 residues. The V gene's germline CDR1 is WNHNN and CDR2 SYGVQD (reference sequence). With 2 bases clipped from V and 5 bases from J, the junction kept 7 bases outside the gene matches. The CDR3 DNA follows: TGCGCCAGCAGTGAGGGGACAGGGGGACGGTCGGAGACCCAGTACTTC. Translating gives CASSEGTGGRSETQYF.

This clone showed up just a few times. The rearrangement joins TRBV6-5 to TRBJ2-7, with a tentative D call TRBD1 (6 bases). The CDR3 contains 12 residues. Germline-derived CDR1 and CDR2 are MNHEY and SVGAGI. Trimming stripped 2 bases from V and 7 bases from J, with 9 bases between. The DNA of the CDR3 is TGTGCCAGCAGTTACGACAGGTCTGAGCAGTACTTC. The encoded protein is CASSYDRSEQYF.

This clone was counted a single time. The chain joins TRBV7-6 to TRBJ1-5; no reliable D call. CDR1 and CDR2 from the germline V gene are SGHVS and FNYEAQ. The V end was cut by 1 base, the J end by 0 bases, with 7 bases between. CDR3 length: 15 residues. The DNA of the CDR3 is TGTGCCAGCAGCTTAGTATCCGGTAGCAATCAGCCCCAGCATTTT. Translation: CASSLVSGSNQPQHF.

The chain couples TRBV30 to TRBJ2-5; 7 bases map to TRBD2. CDR3 length: 13 amino acids. Germline V gene lookup returns CDR1 GTSNPN and CDR2 SVGIG (reference sequence). V trimming: 1 base; J trimming: 5 bases; junction bases outside the gene matches: 4. The CDR3 DNA is TGTGCCTGGAGTGGCGGGAGTGGCGAGACCCAGTACTTC. Protein: CAWSGGSGETQYF.

A word on this clone: The same CDR3 also results from other DNA sequences found in this sample. The J gene is TRBJ1-5, the V gene TRBV7-2; TRBD1 matches at 7 bases. Germline V gene data show CDR1 as SGHTA and CDR2 as FQGNSA. V dropped 4 bases and J dropped 4; count of bases not matched to a gene: 1. The CDR3 is made up of 13 amino acids. DNA of the CDR3: TGTGCCAGCAGCTCACAGGGGAATCAGCCCCAGCATTTT. Residues: CASSSQGNQPQHF.

The V and J genes are TRBV10-3 and TRBJ2-1; TRBD2 aligns across 12 bases. V trimming: 10 bases; J trimming: 7 bases; junction bases outside the gene matches: 5. Looked up from germline, CDR1 is ENHRY and CDR2 is SYGVKD. The CDR3 spans 13 residues. The CDR3 here is CATGLAGMNEQFF. The CDR3 coding sequence is TGTGCCACCGGACTAGCGGGAATGAATGAGCAGTTCTTC.

This chain connects TRBV12-3 or TRBV12-4 to TRBJ1-5; 7 bases line up with TRBD1. V lost 6 bases to trimming and J lost 7 bases; unmatched junction nucleotides: 3. The CDR3 is made up of 12 amino acids. DNA for the CDR3: TGTGCCAGCAGCTCAGGGGGACAGCCCCAGCATTTT. Its protein is CASSSGGQPQHF.

The chain recombines TRBV4-1 with TRBJ2-7; no clear D. This CDR3 has 14 amino acids. V was pared by 0 bases and J by 6 bases, with 12 bases between. CDR1 and CDR2 (germline): MGHRA, YSYEKL. CDR3 sequence: CASSQDPALVEQYF. The CDR3 coding sequence is TGCGCCAGCAGCCAAGATCCCGCGCTCGTCGAGCAGTACTTC.

V is TRBV11-2 and J is TRBJ2-1; 9 bases match TRBD2. CDR3 length: 16 amino acids. Germline trimming cut 6 bases from V and 7 bases from J; bases unmatched to any gene: 13. CDR1 is SGHAT, CDR2 FQNNGV, per germline. Here the CDR3 reads CASSPPSGTIGNEQFF. CDR3 DNA sequence: TGTGCCAGCAGTCCTCCTAGCGGGACCATAGGGAATGAGCAGTTCTTC. Complete variable domain (other parts from reference TRBV11-2 and TRBJ2-1): EAGVAQSPRYKIIEKRQSVAFWCNPISGHATLYWYQQILGQGPKLLIQFQNNGVVDDSQLPKDRFSAERLKGVDSTLKIQPAKLEDSAVYLCASSPPSGTIGNEQFFGPGTRLTVL.

The chain is built from TRBV6-6 and TRBJ2-2, with 8 bases aligning to TRBD2. This CDR3 is 12 amino acids long. CDR1 is MNHNY and CDR2 is SVGAGI in the germline V gene (reference sequence). The J segment lost 6 bases and the V segment lost 11 bases, leaving 5 bases of the junction unmatched. In nucleotides, the CDR3 is TGTGCCTCCTCGGGGGGGGCCGGGGAGCTGTTTTTT. Translated: CASSGGAGELFF.

The rearrangement links TRBV25-1 to TRBJ1-4; D gene uncertain. Germline V gene data show CDR1 as MGHDK and CDR2 as SYGVNS. This CDR3 has 14 amino acids. Deletions cut 8 bases from V and 8 bases from J, with 18 bases between. The CDR3 protein is CASGPLGGGEKLFF. CDR3 coding DNA: TGTGCCAGCGGTCCCCTTGGTGGAGGGGAAAAACTGTTTTTT.

This clone was counted a single time. The chain has TRBV7-2 and TRBJ1-2; D is uncertain. The CDR3 is 13 amino acids. The germline V gene has CDR1 SGHTA and CDR2 FQGNSA. Trimming left V 5 bases short and J 4 bases short, with 11 bases between. The CDR3 nucleotides are TGTGCCAGCAGCCCCCGAGCAGGCTATGGCTACACCTTC. Amino acid sequence: CASSPRAGYGYTF.

The chain combines TRBV19 with TRBJ2-3, with 9 bases that match TRBD2. CDR1 and CDR2 (germline): LNHDA, SQIVND (reference sequence). This CDR3 has 15 amino acids. V lost 6 bases and J lost 1; bases outside the gene matches: 5. The CDR3 DNA is TGTGCCAGTAGACCGCGGGAGGGAGGCACAGATACGCAGTATTTT. Its translation: CASRPREGGTDTQYF.

The chain couples TRBV25-1 to TRBJ1-3; 8 nucleotides match TRBD1. V shed 5 bases, J shed 1 base, and the junction held 7 bases outside the gene matches. The germline CDR1 and CDR2 sequences are MGHDK and SYGVNS. CDR3 length: 16 amino acids. The CDR3 DNA sequence: TGTGCCAGCAGTCCGCACAGGGGGAGTTCTGGAAACACCATATATTTT. Amino acid sequence: CASSPHRGSSGNTIYF.

The J gene is TRBJ2-1, the V gene TRBV11-3; no definite D call. The germline V and J ends were trimmed by 7 bases and 9 bases, with 19 bases remaining between them. The CDR3 totals 14 residues. Germline values: CDR1 SGHNT, CDR2 YENEEA. CDR3: CASTPSPHGSEQFF. The DNA of the CDR3 is TGTGCCAGCACACCTAGTCCCCATGGCAGTGAGCAGTTCTTC.

The rearrangement uses TRBV19 and TRBJ2-7, with D perhaps matching TRBD1 (6 bases). Per germline, CDR1 LNHDA and CDR2 SQIVND (reference sequence). V lost 6 bases and J lost 7, with 22 bases in between. This CDR3 region has 15 residues. This CDR3 is CASSCGQNNVREQYF. The CDR3 coding sequence is TGTGCCAGTAGCTGCGGACAGAACAACGTTCGGGAGCAGTACTTC. The full variable domain, in which reference TRBV19 and TRBJ2-7 provide the parts outside the CDR3, is DGGITQSPKYLFRKEGQNVTLSCEQNLNHDAMYWYRQDPGQGLRLIYYSQIVNDFQKGDIAEGYSVSREKKESFPLTVTSAQKNPTAFYLCASSCGQNNVREQYFGPGTRLTVT.

The genes are TRBV3-1 (or the pseudogene TRBV3-2) and TRBJ2-1; 9 positions agree with TRBD2. The V and J ends lost 3 bases and 2 bases, in that order; junction bases with no gene match: 5. CDR1 is LGHDT and CDR2 is YNNKEL in the germline V gene (reference sequence). This CDR3 spans 16 amino acids. CDR3 protein: CASSHTGGRAYNEQFF. CDR3 in DNA: TGTGCCAGCAGCCATACTGGCGGGAGGGCCTACAATGAGCAGTTCTTC.

The V gene is TRBV9, the J gene TRBJ2-1, with unresolved D. Germline V gives CDR1 SGDLS, CDR2 YYNGEE. The CDR3 has 12 residues. Trimming shortened V by 2 bases and J by 6 bases, and 6 bases separated the two germline ends. The CDR3 is CASSVGFNEQFF. CDR3 bases: TGTGCCAGCAGCGTTGGCTTCAATGAGCAGTTCTTC.

The genes are TRBV9 and TRBJ1-2; the match to TRBD1 covers 8 bases. Germline-derived CDR1 and CDR2 are SGDLS and YYNGEE. V gave up 0 bases and J gave up 7 bases; unmatched junction bases: 5. The CDR3 extends over 14 amino acids. The CDR3 bases are TGTGCCAGCAGCGTAGCTGGACAGGGAAGTGGCTACACCTTC. Protein sequence: CASSVAGQGSGYTF.

With regard to this clone: Other DNA sequences in this sample translate to the same CDR3. The chain is built from TRBV9 and TRBJ2-3; TRBD2 might be the D (5 bases). Trimming took off 0 bases at V and 3 bases at J, with 11 bases between the two ends. This CDR3 contains 15 residues. Germline loops: CDR1 SGDLS, CDR2 YYNGEE. The CDR3 DNA is TGTGCCAGCAGCGTAGTCGGGGATGGAACAGATACGCAGTATTTT. Protein sequence: CASSVVGDGTDTQYF. Supplemented by reference TRBV9 and TRBJ2-3, the full variable domain reads DSGVTQTPKHLITATGQRVTLRCSPRSGDLSVYWYQQSLDQGLQFLIQYYNGEERAKGNILERFSAQQFPDLHSELNLSSLELGDSALYFCASSVVGDGTDTQYFGPGTRLTVL.

The J gene is TRBJ1-6, the V gene TRBV30; D gene uncertain. The CDR3 consists of 13 residues. Trimming took 4 bases from V and 6 from J, leaving 10 bases between them. Germline V gives CDR1 GTSNPN, CDR2 SVGIG (reference sequence). The CDR3 coding sequence is TGTGCCTGGACGGCCGGAGGTAATTCACCCCTCCACTTT. Translating it yields CAWTAGGNSPLHF.

V is TRBV25-1 and J is TRBJ1-4; D unresolved. V gave up 4 bases and J gave up 3 bases, with 12 bases separating them. The CDR3 is 15 residues long. The germline CDR1 and CDR2 sequences are MGHDK and SYGVNS. The CDR3 loop is CASSGAGGSNEKLFF. In DNA form, the CDR3 reads TGTGCCAGCAGTGGAGCGGGAGGGTCTAATGAAAAACTGTTTTTT.